The next 24 T cell receptor beta chains were all read from a single sample in a study of blood T cell repertoires in COVID-19. Clones were sequenced by immunoSEQ multiplex PCR, and TCRdb holds only the in-frame ones, with some missing. The profile shows roughly 320,000 clones, over 80% of them singletons. The material sequenced was peripheral blood. The source is a woman aged 45 to 65 with COVID-19, enrolled during active disease.

V usage is TRBV2 and J usage is TRBJ2-5, with 7 bases aligning to TRBD2. In germline, CDR1 is SNHLY, CDR2 FYNNEI. V was clipped by 5 bases and J by 5 bases; unmatched bases: 8. The length of the CDR3 is 14 residues. CDR3 coding DNA: TGTGCCAGCAGTATGACTAGCTCGCGGGAGACCCAGTACTTC. Amino acid sequence: CASSMTSSRETQYF.

This chain links TRBV27 with TRBJ1-6; D unresolved. The germline V gene has CDR1 MNHEY and CDR2 SMNVEV (reference sequence). There are 14 residues in the CDR3. The V end lost 3 bases, the J end lost 8 bases, and 11 bases lay between the germline ends. CDR3 coding DNA: TGTGCCAGCAGTTTTGGACTGACCGATTCACCCCTCCACTTT. It is translated as CASSFGLTDSPLHF.

The genes are TRBV5-4 and TRBJ2-7; 7 bases fit TRBD2. The J segment lost 3 bases and the V segment lost 2 bases, leaving 8 bases of the junction unmatched. Germline CDR1 and CDR2: SGHNT and YYREEE (reference sequence). The CDR3 totals 15 residues. The CDR3: CASSFRRGVNYEQYF. The CDR3 DNA reads as TGTGCCAGCAGCTTCCGTCGGGGGGTAAACTACGAGCAGTACTTC.

The genes are TRBV27 and TRBJ2-7, with 8 nucleotides matching TRBD2. The CDR3 spans 14 residues. Trimming took 6 bases from V and 5 from J; bases not matched to a gene: 9. Germline V gives CDR1 MNHEY, CDR2 SMNVEV (reference sequence). The CDR3 is CASRIIAGRDEQYF. CDR3 DNA sequence: TGTGCCAGCAGGATTATAGCGGGACGGGACGAGCAGTACTTC.

V usage is TRBV5-6 and J usage is TRBJ2-2; 8 nucleotides match TRBD2. The V segment lost 4 bases and the J segment 4 bases; nucleotides outside the gene matches: 6. The length of the CDR3 is 15 residues. CDR1 and CDR2 (germline): SGHDT, YYEEEE. The CDR3 coding sequence is TGTGCCAGCAGCGGGGGACTAGGCGGCACCGGGGAGCTGTTTTTT. It is translated as CASSGGLGGTGELFF.

The CDR3 DNA reads as TGCGCCAGCAGCCAAGGAGCCGGGAAAACTGAAGCTTTCTTT. It encodes CASSQGAGKTEAFF. The rearrangement uses TRBV4-3 and TRBJ1-1; D gene uncertain. The CDR3 runs 14 residues. Germline CDR1 and CDR2: LGHNA and YSLEER. V was shortened by 1 base and J by 5 bases, with 11 bases between the two germline ends.

V usage is TRBV3-1 (or the pseudogene TRBV3-2) and J usage is TRBJ2-1, with TRBD2 identical over 9 bases. This CDR3 comprises 16 residues. In germline, CDR1 is LGHDT, CDR2 YNNKEL (reference sequence). V lost 4 bases, J lost 2 bases, and 6 bases stayed unmatched. Written as DNA, the CDR3 is TGTGCCAGCAGCCTAAGACTAGCGGAGCCCTACAATGAGCAGTTCTTC. Amino acids: CASSLRLAEPYNEQFF.

V gene TRBV18 combines with J gene TRBJ2-5, with TRBD2 matching 9 bases. The CDR3 consists of 15 residues. Germline loops: CDR1 KGHSH, CDR2 LQKENI. Trimming at V came to 4 bases and at J to 2 bases, leaving 5 bases not matched to a gene. The chain's CDR3 is CASSLLAGPQETQYF. In DNA form, the CDR3 reads TGTGCCAGCTCACTCCTAGCGGGGCCGCAAGAGACCCAGTACTTC.

The chain employs TRBV5-1 and TRBJ2-1; possible D gene TRBD1, 6 bases. Germline CDR1 and CDR2: SGHRS and YFSETQ. This CDR3 is built from 14 residues. V lost 5 bases and J 6 bases, leaving 15 bases between the germline ends. CDR3 DNA: TGCGCCAGCAGTCTAGGGACACGGCTCAATGAGCAGTTCTTC. Translated, it gives CASSLGTRLNEQFF.

The V gene is TRBV10-3, the J gene TRBJ1-1; D unresolved. This CDR3 comprises 16 residues. The V end was cut by 0 bases, the J end by 8 bases, with 19 bases between. Germline CDR1 reads ENHRY; CDR2 reads SYGVKD. The CDR3 nucleotides are TGTGCCATCAGTGAGTCTGAGGGATCGTGGCCATCCGAAGCTTTCTTT. Translation gives CAISESEGSWPSEAFF.

The chain employs TRBV19 and TRBJ2-1; a weak D match, TRBD2 (7 bases). V lost 6 bases, J lost 7 bases, and 22 bases lay in between. Germline values: CDR1 LNHDA, CDR2 SQIVND (reference sequence). The CDR3 length is 16 residues. In DNA form, the CDR3 reads TGTGCCAGTAGATCCACCATGCGGGGGCCGGTGAATGAGCAGTTCTTC. Its protein is CASRSTMRGPVNEQFF.

The chain combines TRBV10-3 with TRBJ1-1; 10 bases align to TRBD1. CDR1 and CDR2 from the germline V gene are ENHRY and SYGVKD. CDR3 length: 14 residues. With 6 bases clipped from V and 3 bases from J, the junction kept 4 bases outside the gene matches. The CDR3: CAIRAGTGDTEAFF. The CDR3, as DNA: TGTGCCATCAGGGCCGGGACAGGGGACACTGAAGCTTTCTTT.

The rearrangement uses TRBV5-4 and TRBJ2-3; 14 nucleotides agree with TRBD2. CDR1 and CDR2 (germline): SGHNT, YYREEE (reference sequence). The length of the CDR3 is 15 residues. After removal of 4 bases from V and 5 bases from J, the junction contained 3 bases not matched to a gene. CDR3 residues: CASSPTSGRGDTQYF. The CDR3 bases are TGTGCCAGCAGCCCGACTAGCGGGAGGGGAGATACGCAGTATTTT.

The V gene is TRBV18, the J gene TRBJ2-3; no clear D. The CDR3 sequence is 13 residues long. V lost 2 bases to trimming and J lost 11 bases, with 14 bases between them. CDR1 is KGHSH, CDR2 LQKENI, per germline. CDR3 loop: CASSPSENVGQYF. The CDR3 coding sequence is TGTGCCAGCTCACCAAGCGAGAATGTTGGGCAGTATTTT.

The chain is built from TRBV7-2 and TRBJ1-4; 8 bases line up with TRBD1. The germline V gene encodes CDR1 SGHTA and CDR2 FQGNSA. J gave up 8 bases and V 3 bases, and 11 bases lay outside the gene matches. This CDR3 comprises 16 residues. The CDR3 region has the DNA TGTGCCAGCAGCTTGGATTACAGGGGGTCTGGGGAAAAACTGTTTTTT. Amino acid sequence: CASSLDYRGSGEKLFF.

This clone was picked up a small number of times. Other DNA sequences within the sample encode an identical CDR3. V gene TRBV24-1 combines with J gene TRBJ1-2; 7 bases match TRBD1. Germline CDR1 reads KGHDR; CDR2 reads SFDVKD. The junction had 12 bases not matched to a gene; V was cut back by 1 base and J by 8 bases. The length of the CDR3 is 16 residues. The CDR3 DNA reads as TGTGCCACCAGTGATTTAGGGACAGACGACTTGGGGGGCTACACCTTC. Protein product: CATSDLGTDDLGGYTF.

The V call is TRBV15, the J call TRBJ1-1, with D unresolved. Trimming stripped 0 bases from V and 4 bases from J, with 6 bases between. Germline V gene sequence: CDR1 LNHNV, CDR2 YYDKDF (reference sequence). The length of the CDR3 is 13 residues. In nucleotides, the CDR3 is TGTGCCACCAGCAGAGATCAAGCCACTGAAGCTTTCTTT. It codes for CATSRDQATEAFF.

V is TRBV7-9 and J is TRBJ2-5; D not resolved. Germline V CDR1 and CDR2: SEHNR, FQNEAQ (reference sequence). The CDR3 is made up of 14 amino acids. The V gene lost 5 bases and the J gene lost 5 bases, with 15 bases spanning the gap. For the CDR3, the DNA is TGTGCCAGCAGCCCAACATTAGCTGTGGAGACCCAGTACTTC. This gives the protein CASSPTLAVETQYF.

V is TRBV24-1 and J is TRBJ2-1; a weak D match, TRBD2 (6 bases). Germline-derived CDR1 and CDR2 are KGHDR and SFDVKD. The CDR3 sequence is 17 residues long. V gave up 3 bases and J gave up 5 bases, with 19 bases separating them. DNA for the CDR3: TGTGCCACCAGTGATCCCAAGGTTGGGACTCACAACAATGAGCAGTTCTTC. It encodes CATSDPKVGTHNNEQFF.

The rearrangement links TRBV2 to TRBJ2-7; 9 nucleotides line up with TRBD2. V shed 3 bases, J shed 5 bases, and the junction held 8 bases outside the gene matches. The CDR3 is made up of 15 amino acids. CDR1 is SNHLY, CDR2 FYNNEI, per germline. The CDR3 protein is CASSDEGLAINEQYF. The CDR3 DNA is TGTGCCAGCAGTGACGAGGGACTAGCAATAAACGAGCAGTACTTC.

The rearrangement uses TRBV27 and TRBJ2-3; 9 bases line up with TRBD2. The junction had 6 bases not matched to a gene; V was cut back by 2 bases and J by 6 bases. CDR3 length: 15 amino acids. Germline V gene data show CDR1 as MNHEY and CDR2 as SMNVEV (reference sequence). The CDR3 DNA reads TGTGCCAGCAGTTTACGCGGGAGGGTAGGCGATACGCAGTATTTT. The encoded protein is CASSLRGRVGDTQYF.

This sequence joins TRBV25-1 and TRBJ2-1; 9 bases match TRBD1. Germline loops: CDR1 MGHDK, CDR2 SYGVNS. After removal of 6 bases from V and 6 bases from J, the junction contained 12 bases not matched to a gene. This CDR3 spans 16 amino acids. The DNA of the CDR3 is TGTGCCAGCAGAGCCTCCCCGGGACAGGGTTCCAATGAGCAGTTCTTC. It translates to CASRASPGQGSNEQFF.

The chain combines TRBV23-1 with TRBJ1-5, with TRBD1 matching 9 bases. TRBV23-1 is annotated as an ORF whose role is uncertain. With V trimmed by 4 bases and J by 2 bases, 15 bases remained unmatched. The CDR3 consists of 19 residues. The CDR3 DNA reads as TGCGCCAGCAGTCCAATCGGGTTTGCTCGGGACAGGGGCAATCAGCCCCAGCATTTT. Its protein is CASSPIGFARDRGNQPQHF.

The CDR3 nucleotides read TGTGCCAGCAGCTACCTAACTAGCGGGAGATCGGAAGAGCAGTACTTC. Translated, it gives CASSYLTSGRSEEQYF. This rearrangement joins TRBV14 to TRBJ2-7, with 11 bases fitting TRBD2. J gave up 7 bases and V 5 bases, and 13 bases lay outside the gene matches. Germline CDR1 reads SGHDN; CDR2 reads FVKESK. This CDR3 region has 16 residues. The full variable domain, in which reference TRBV14 and TRBJ2-7 provide the parts outside the CDR3, is EAGVTQFPSHSVIEKGQTVTLRCDPISGHDNLYWYRRVMGKEIKFLLHFVKESKQDESGMPNNRFLAERTGGTYSTLKVQPAELEDSGVYFCASSYLTSGRSEEQYFGPGTRLTVT.